The clone carrying this TCR beta chain occurred a few times. Its target is not known. Sequenced material consisted of expressed TCRB transcripts (all of the isolated RNA was reverse transcribed). Clones were sequenced by immunoSEQ multiplex PCR, and TCRdb holds only the in-frame ones, with some missing. The sample includes about 260,000 clones, 24% seen only once; the top ten take more than 0.009%. The entry originates in a study of beta chain features in type 1 diabetes. Study observations and caveats: Within the patient group, naive, central memory and Treg TCRB repertoires appeared more similar to each other than within healthy donors. Within each of all four CD4+ subsets, Type 1 diabetes patients had TCRB CDR3s that were moderately but significantly shorter.

The CDR3 is 14 amino acids. From germline, CDR1 is SQVTM and CDR2 ANQGSEA. After removal of 4 bases from V and 2 bases from J, the junction contained 8 bases not matched to a gene. Sequencing input: naive CD4+ T cells from blood. This sequence joins TRBV29-1 and TRBJ2-7; 7 nucleotides match TRBD1. The sequence derives from a woman aged 30 to 39 with type 1 diabetes. This CDR3 is CSVVGQGVPYEQYF. DNA of the CDR3: TGCAGCGTTGTGGGGCAGGGGGTTCCCTACGAGCAGTACTTC.